These 21 T cell receptor beta chains share one sample of origin, sequenced in a study of PD-1 blockade in mismatch repair-deficient tumors. Libraries were prepared by immunoSEQ multiplex PCR; TCRdb keeps only in-frame clonotypes and omits some of them. This table has 50,000 or so clones, about 85% appearing once. The sample consisted of peripheral blood, taken roughly 20 weeks after starting pembrolizumab. These receptor sequences come from an adult with mismatch repair-deficient cancer.

This chain connects TRBV5-1 to TRBJ2-3; no reliable D call. The V gene's germline CDR1 is SGHRS and CDR2 YFSETQ. The CDR3 is made up of 14 amino acids. Between the trimmed V and J ends, which lost 0 bases and 4 bases, there was a span of 9 bases. Here the CDR3 reads CASSLEQIADTQYF. The CDR3, as DNA: TGCGCCAGCAGCTTGGAACAGATCGCAGATACGCAGTATTTT.

The rearrangement joins TRBV29-1 to TRBJ2-7; D uncertain. The V end was cut by 4 bases, the J end by 3 bases, with 4 bases between. CDR3 length equals 10 residues. The germline V gene encodes CDR1 SQVTM and CDR2 ANQGSEA. The CDR3 protein is CSVGDYEQYF. The DNA of the CDR3 is TGCAGCGTTGGGGACTACGAGCAGTACTTC.

J is TRBJ2-5 and V is TRBV18; 7 bases map to TRBD2. The CDR3 is made up of 15 amino acids. Germline assignment: CDR1 KGHSH and CDR2 LQKENI. With V trimmed by 2 bases and J by 7 bases, 10 bases remained unmatched. CDR3 coding DNA: TGTGCCAGCTCACCATCGTTTGAGCGGGAATTGACCCAGTACTTC. As protein: CASSPSFERELTQYF.

V and J are TRBV14 and TRBJ2-5; 7 bases agree with TRBD2. V trimming: 6 bases; J trimming: 7 bases; junction bases outside the gene matches: 11. Germline V lookup: CDR1 SGHDN, CDR2 FVKESK. The CDR3 contains 14 residues. The CDR3 region has the DNA TGTGCCAGCAGACCCGCAGGGACTACGGGGACCCAGTACTTC. This encodes CASRPAGTTGTQYF. The variable domain in full, with the rest retrieved from reference TRBV14 and TRBJ2-5, is EAGVTQFPSHSVIEKGQTVTLRCDPISGHDNLYWYRRVMGKEIKFLLHFVKESKQDESGMPNNRFLAERTGGTYSTLKVQPAELEDSGVYFCASRPAGTTGTQYFGPGTRLLVL.

J is TRBJ2-7 and V is TRBV10-3; possibly TRBD2 for D (6 bases). The germline gives CDR1 ENHRY, CDR2 SYGVKD. There are 12 residues in the CDR3. Between the trimmed V and J ends, which lost 8 bases and 2 bases, there was a span of 10 bases. The CDR3 reads CAIAGTAYEQYF. The DNA of the CDR3 is TGTGCCATCGCGGGGACCGCCTACGAGCAGTACTTC.

The rearrangement links TRBV13 to TRBJ2-3; 7 positions match TRBD2. The germline V gene has CDR1 PRHDT and CDR2 FYEKMQ (reference sequence). V gave up 5 bases and J gave up 2 bases; unmatched junction bases: 10. CDR3 length equals 16 residues. CDR3 sequence: CASSPVRAGHTDTQYF. The DNA of the CDR3 is TGTGCCAGCAGCCCCGTGAGAGCGGGGCACACAGATACGCAGTATTTT.

The rearrangement links TRBV11-3 to TRBJ2-2, with a weak D call TRBD1 (6 bases). Germline CDR1 reads SGHNT; CDR2 reads YENEEA. V was shortened by 2 bases and J by 6 bases, with 13 bases between the two germline ends. The CDR3 covers 15 residues. CDR3 nucleotides: TGTGCCAGCAGCTTACGGCCAGGGGTGCCCGGGGAGCTGTTTTTT. Translating gives CASSLRPGVPGELFF.

This clone was seen only a few times. The gene calls are TRBV7-9 and TRBJ2-3; TRBD2 is a possible D gene (5 bases). V was pared by 4 bases and J by 0 bases, with 11 bases between. Germline CDR1 is SEHNR and CDR2 is FQNEAQ (reference sequence). The CDR3 has 15 amino acids. The DNA of the CDR3 is TGTGCCAGCAGCTCCTCGGGGTCTAGCACAGATACGCAGTATTTT. This sequence encodes CASSSSGSSTDTQYF.

The genes are TRBV6-5 and TRBJ1-2; D unclear. Germline V gene sequence: CDR1 MNHEY, CDR2 SVGAGI. The CDR3 length is 15 residues. Between the trimmed V and J ends, which lost 2 bases and 0 bases, there was a span of 10 bases. This CDR3 is CASSYLDSANYGYTF. The CDR3 DNA reads TGTGCCAGCAGTTACCTAGACTCAGCTAACTATGGCTACACCTTC.

V is TRBV12-5 and J is TRBJ2-1, with D possibly called TRBD1 or TRBD2 (5 bases each). Deletions cut 0 bases from V and 9 bases from J, with 15 bases between. The germline CDR1 and CDR2 sequences are LGHNT and FRNRAP. The CDR3 is 15 residues long. CDR3 amino acids: CASGLVTGRILEQFF. The CDR3 nucleotides are TGTGCTAGTGGTTTGGTAACGGGACGGATACTTGAGCAGTTCTTC.

The gene calls are TRBV30 and TRBJ2-3, with D possibly matching TRBD2 (7 bases). V was shortened by 0 bases and J by 9 bases, with 10 bases between the two germline ends. Germline CDR1 GTSNPN, CDR2 SVGIG (reference sequence). The CDR3 sequence is 12 residues long. CDR3 protein: CAWSVGGATQYF. For the CDR3, the DNA is TGTGCCTGGAGTGTAGGGGGGGCAACGCAGTATTTT.

The V gene is TRBV7-3, the J gene TRBJ1-1; perhaps TRBD1 as D (6 bases). The germline CDR1 and CDR2 sequences are SGHTA and FQGTGA. The CDR3 has 14 amino acids. The germline V and J ends were trimmed by 5 bases and 11 bases, with 21 bases remaining between them. CDR3 coding DNA: TGTGCCAGCAGCCCTCGAGGACGGGGGGCGCTGGCTTTCTTT. It translates to CASSPRGRGALAFF.

This clone was observed once. The chain employs TRBV7-8 and TRBJ1-3; 7 bases are a match to TRBD1. With V trimmed by 1 base and J by 2 bases, 8 bases remained unmatched. CDR3 length: 17 amino acids. Germline V gene data show CDR1 as SGHVS and CDR2 as FQNEAQ. DNA for the CDR3: TGTGCCAGCAGCTTAGGATCACAGGGGTTTCCTGGAAACACCATATATTTT. Its translation: CASSLGSQGFPGNTIYF.

This clone was observed a few times. V usage is TRBV10-3 and J usage is TRBJ1-3; D remains unclear. The CDR3 runs to 15 residues. Trimming left V 0 bases short and J 0 bases short, with 6 bases between. Germline CDR1 is ENHRY and CDR2 is SYGVKD. DNA for the CDR3: TGTGCCATCAGTGAGTCAGAGCTCTCTGGAAACACCATATATTTT. Its translation is CAISESELSGNTIYF.

This sequence joins TRBV20-1 and TRBJ2-5; D ambiguous. CDR3 size: 10 residues. The ends were cut back, 6 bases at V and 7 bases at J, with 9 bases in the middle. Looked up from germline, CDR1 is DFQATT and CDR2 is SNEGSKA (reference sequence). CDR3 coding DNA: TGCAGTGCAAAACTGGGGACCCAGTACTTC. This sequence encodes CSAKLGTQYF.

The rearrangement links TRBV29-1 to TRBJ2-7; TRBD1 is a possible D gene (8 bases). Trimming left V 7 bases short and J 7 bases short, with 20 bases between. CDR1 and CDR2 (germline): SQVTM, ANQGSEA. The CDR3 has 13 residues. CDR3 nucleotide sequence: TGCAGCGCTGAGGGGACAGGCGGGGGTGAGCAGTACTTC. It encodes CSAEGTGGGEQYF.

This clone occurred once. The chain joins TRBV28 to TRBJ1-1, with D uncertain. This CDR3 spans 12 amino acids. V lost 1 base to trimming and J lost 10 bases, with 10 bases between them. The germline V gene has CDR1 MDHEN and CDR2 SYDVKM. CDR3 in DNA: TGTGCCAGCAGTTTATTCGAATATGGAGCTTTCTTT. Amino acids: CASSLFEYGAFF.

This chain links TRBV19 with TRBJ1-4, with D possibly TRBD1 on 6 matching bases. CDR3 size: 13 residues. The germline gives CDR1 LNHDA, CDR2 SQIVND (reference sequence). Deletions cut 6 bases from V and 13 bases from J, with 18 bases between. The CDR3 nucleotides read TGTGCCAGTAGCGCTCAGGGGTTTATGCTACTGTTTTTT. It codes for CASSAQGFMLLFF. Full variable domain (missing parts from reference TRBV19 and TRBJ1-4): DGGITQSPKYLFRKEGQNVTLSCEQNLNHDAMYWYRQDPGQGLRLIYYSQIVNDFQKGDIAEGYSVSREKKESFPLTVTSAQKNPTAFYLCASSAQGFMLLFFGSGTQLSVL.

The chain links TRBV30 to TRBJ1-5; D possibly corresponds to TRBD1 (5 bases). This CDR3 region has 13 residues. CDR1 and CDR2 (germline): GTSNPN, SVGIG (reference sequence). V lost 0 bases and J lost 4, with 7 bases in between. CDR3 protein: CAWSVSGNQPQHF. The CDR3 DNA is TGTGCCTGGAGTGTATCAGGGAATCAGCCCCAGCATTTT.

V and J are TRBV7-3 and TRBJ2-2; D may match TRBD1 or TRBD2 (5 bases each). Trimming cost V 5 bases and J 2 bases, with 12 bases left between them. CDR3 length: 15 amino acids. The germline CDR1 and CDR2 sequences are SGHTA and FQGTGA. CDR3 sequence reads: CASSRDGVNTGELFF. The CDR3, as DNA: TGTGCCAGCAGCCGGGACGGGGTAAACACCGGGGAGCTGTTTTTT. Complete variable domain (other parts from reference TRBV7-3 and TRBJ2-2): GAGVSQTPSNKVTEKGKYVELRCDPISGHTALYWYRQSLGQGPEFLIYFQGTGAADDSGLPNDRFFAVRPEGSVSTLKIQRTERGDSAVYLCASSRDGVNTGELFFGEGSRLTVL.

The V and J genes are TRBV6-1 and TRBJ2-3; D tentatively reads TRBD1 or TRBD2 (7 bases each). The V gene's germline CDR1 is MNHNS and CDR2 SASEGT. This CDR3 region has 15 residues. Trimming cost V 6 bases and J 0 bases, with 13 bases left between them. DNA for the CDR3: TGTGCCAGCAGCGAGCGGGACAGCAGCACAGATACGCAGTATTTT. It is translated as CASSERDSSTDTQYF.